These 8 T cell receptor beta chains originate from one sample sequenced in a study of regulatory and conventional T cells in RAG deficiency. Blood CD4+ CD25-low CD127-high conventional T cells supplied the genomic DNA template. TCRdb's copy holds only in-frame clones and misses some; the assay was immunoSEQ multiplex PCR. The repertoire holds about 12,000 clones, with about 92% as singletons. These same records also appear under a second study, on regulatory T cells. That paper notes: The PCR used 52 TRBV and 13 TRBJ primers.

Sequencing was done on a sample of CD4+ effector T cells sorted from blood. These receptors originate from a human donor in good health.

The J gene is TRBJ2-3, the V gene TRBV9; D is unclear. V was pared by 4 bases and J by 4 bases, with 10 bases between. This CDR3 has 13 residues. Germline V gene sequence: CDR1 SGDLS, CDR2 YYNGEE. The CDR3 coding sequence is TGTGCCAGCAGCTCCGGGCCCCCAGATACGCAGTATTTT. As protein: CASSSGPPDTQYF.

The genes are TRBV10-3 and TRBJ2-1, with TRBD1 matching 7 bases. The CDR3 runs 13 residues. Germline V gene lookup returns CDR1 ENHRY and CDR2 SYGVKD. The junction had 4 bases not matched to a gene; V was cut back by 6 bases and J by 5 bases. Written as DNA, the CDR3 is TGTGCCATCAGAGACGGGACAGACAATGAGCAGTTCTTC. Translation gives CAIRDGTDNEQFF.

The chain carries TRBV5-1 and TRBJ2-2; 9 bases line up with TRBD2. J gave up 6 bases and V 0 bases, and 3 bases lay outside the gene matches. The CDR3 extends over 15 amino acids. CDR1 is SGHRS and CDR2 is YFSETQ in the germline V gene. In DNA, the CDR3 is TGCGCCAGCAGCTTGGCGGCGGGGGGGCCCGGGGAGCTGTTTTTT. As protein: CASSLAAGGPGELFF.

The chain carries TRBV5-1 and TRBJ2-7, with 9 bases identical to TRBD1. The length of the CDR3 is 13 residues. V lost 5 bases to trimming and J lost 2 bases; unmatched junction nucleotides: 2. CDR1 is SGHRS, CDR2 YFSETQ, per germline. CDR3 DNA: TGCGCCAGCAGACAGGGGGCGGCCTACGAGCAGTACTTC. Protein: CASRQGAAYEQYF.

This CDR3 reads CSAHRDMNTEAFF. CDR3 coding DNA: TGCAGCGCCCACAGGGACATGAACACTGAAGCTTTCTTT. The chain recombines TRBV29-1 with TRBJ1-1; TRBD1 is a possible D gene (6 bases). The germline V gene has CDR1 SQVTM and CDR2 ANQGSEA. Trimming removed 7 bases at V and 0 bases at J, with 12 bases between. The CDR3 runs 13 residues.

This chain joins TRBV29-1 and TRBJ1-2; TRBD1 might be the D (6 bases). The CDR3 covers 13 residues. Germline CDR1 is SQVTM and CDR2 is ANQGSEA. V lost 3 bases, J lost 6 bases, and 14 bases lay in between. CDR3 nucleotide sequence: TGCAGCGTTGATTTTCCAGGGGTGGATGGCTACACCTTC. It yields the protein CSVDFPGVDGYTF.

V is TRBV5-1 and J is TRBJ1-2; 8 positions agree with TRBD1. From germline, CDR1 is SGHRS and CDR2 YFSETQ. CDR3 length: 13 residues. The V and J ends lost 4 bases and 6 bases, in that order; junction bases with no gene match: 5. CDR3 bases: TGCGCCAGCAGCAAGACAGGGGAGAATGGCTACACCTTC. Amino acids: CASSKTGENGYTF.

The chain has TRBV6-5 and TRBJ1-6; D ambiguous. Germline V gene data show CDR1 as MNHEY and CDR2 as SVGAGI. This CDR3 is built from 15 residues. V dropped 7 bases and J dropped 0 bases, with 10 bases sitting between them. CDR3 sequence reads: CASKEVLSYNSPLHF. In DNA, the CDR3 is TGTGCCAGCAAGGAGGTTCTCTCCTATAATTCACCCCTCCACTTT.